What follows describes a single TCR beta chain. Germline V gene lookup returns CDR1 MDHEN and CDR2 SYDVKM. The CDR3 sequence is 16 residues long. With 6 bases clipped from V and 7 bases from J, the junction kept 13 bases outside the gene matches. This sample stems from a study of blood T cell repertoires in COVID-19. Produced via immunoSEQ multiplex PCR; TCRdb's table is partial and in-frame only. Of 250,000 to 400,000 clones in the sample, roughly 86% were seen once. This receptor was taken from a woman aged 30 to 39 who had recovered from COVID-19. The chain combines TRBV28 with TRBJ2-1, with 9 positions matching TRBD1. Sequencing used PBMCs or T cells enriched from blood (not recorded which). The CDR3 loop is CASSHATGQGRNEQFF. For the CDR3, the DNA is TGTGCCAGCAGCCATGCGACAGGACAGGGGAGGAATGAGCAGTTCTTC.